This T cell receptor beta chain was identified in a study of T cell repertoires in cytomegalovirus infection. The CDR3 extends over 13 amino acids. V shed 6 bases and J shed 3 bases, with 11 bases lying between them. Remarks on this clonotype: Its antigen is as yet unknown.

In TCRdb, the reads were re-called with MiXCR into one record per CDR3 protein. The sample holds around 69,000 distinct CDR3 sequences, 28% seen once. The chain carries TRBV12-3 or TRBV12-4 and TRBJ1-2; maybe TRBD1 (5 bases). The source material was CD8+ T cells from cultured PBMCs, sampled from culture after CMV antigen stimulation. This TCR derives from a human donor in good health (CMV status not recorded). Some clones in this sample may be carry-over from other donors' samples. DNA for the CDR3: TGTGCCAGCAGCCTCCAGGGAGACTATGGCTACACCTTC. This translates into CASSLQGDYGYTF.